The sample holds one count of the clone carrying this TCR beta chain. What it binds is not known. The entry originates in a study of post-analysis software for immune sequencing data. Tagging with unique molecular identifiers was a feature of the TCR beta cDNA libraries. TCRdb ran MiXCR on the PCR reads and lists one entry per CDR3 protein. The data contain about 540,000 distinct CDR3 sequences, about a third of them singletons. Study observations and caveats: TRBV5-6, TRBV5-1 and TRBV20-1 were among roughly 5 TRBV segments more frequent in patients than controls.

The V gene lost 0 bases and the J gene lost 0 bases, with 6 bases spanning the gap. This CDR3 is built from 14 residues. Germline V CDR1 and CDR2: SGDLS, YYNGEE. What was sequenced was blood. The receptor's source is a girl aged 2-17 years with multiple sclerosis. V usage is TRBV9 and J usage is TRBJ2-5; D gene uncertain. CDR3 in amino acids: CASSVEGYQETQYF. CDR3 bases: TGTGCCAGCAGCGTAGAAGGGTACCAAGAGACCCAGTACTTC.